Listed here are 6 T cell receptor beta chains from one sample, sequenced in a study of control samples from healthy donors and cancer patients. The table came from immunoSEQ multiplex PCR; TCRdb's copy has only in-frame clones and leaves some out. Here the sample spans 150,000 to 200,000 clones, around 95% being singletons. Sequencing used blood. Source of these receptors: a woman aged 60-75 years in good health.

The chain joins TRBV6-6 to TRBJ1-5; D gene unclear. Trimming removed 2 bases at V and 2 bases at J, with 4 bases between. Germline V lookup: CDR1 MNHNY, CDR2 SVGAGI (reference sequence). There are 13 residues in the CDR3. CDR3 in amino acids: CASSYQGNQPQHF. The CDR3, as DNA: TGTGCCAGCAGTTACCAGGGCAATCAGCCCCAGCATTTT.

The CDR3 here is CASSEQGLNTEAFF. The CDR3 DNA reads TGTGCCAGCAGTGAACAGGGGTTGAACACTGAAGCTTTCTTT. The J gene is TRBJ1-1, the V gene TRBV2; maybe TRBD1 (6 bases). Per the germline V gene, CDR1 is SNHLY and CDR2 is FYNNEI. V dropped 2 bases and J dropped 0 bases, with 7 bases sitting between them. This CDR3 spans 14 amino acids.

The chain uses TRBV6-2 or TRBV6-3 and TRBJ2-5; D not resolved. CDR1 is MNHEY and CDR2 is SVGEGT in the germline V gene. The CDR3 covers 17 residues. Deletions cut 0 bases from V and 1 base from J, with 15 bases between. CDR3 residues: CASSYSSVGAAQETQYF. Here the CDR3 DNA reads TGTGCCAGCAGTTACTCGTCAGTGGGCGCCGCCCAAGAGACCCAGTACTTC.

V and J are TRBV19 and TRBJ1-2; 12 bases fit TRBD1. Germline CDR1 and CDR2: LNHDA and SQIVND (reference sequence). This CDR3 has 18 amino acids. Trimming cost V 5 bases and J 4 bases; bases outside gene matches: 14. This chain's CDR3 is CASSVHRDRGPPAYGYTF. The CDR3 bases are TGTGCCAGTAGTGTACACCGGGACAGGGGGCCACCCGCCTATGGCTACACCTTC. The variable domain in full, with the rest retrieved from reference TRBV19 and TRBJ1-2, is DGGITQSPKYLFRKEGQNVTLSCEQNLNHDAMYWYRQDPGQGLRLIYYSQIVNDFQKGDIAEGYSVSREKKESFPLTVTSAQKNPTAFYLCASSVHRDRGPPAYGYTFGSGTRLTVV.

This chain uses TRBV19 with TRBJ1-2; 9 bases map to TRBD1. This CDR3 is built from 17 residues. V shed 4 bases, J shed 0 bases, and the junction held 9 bases outside the gene matches. Germline V CDR1 and CDR2: LNHDA, SQIVND (reference sequence). CDR3 sequence (DNA): TGTGCCAGTAGTACCGCCTTCAGGACAGGGGCTAACTATGGCTACACCTTC. This translates into CASSTAFRTGANYGYTF.

This chain joins TRBV5-4 and TRBJ2-1; D may correspond to TRBD1 or TRBD2 (6 bases each). Germline V gene lookup returns CDR1 SGHNT and CDR2 YYREEE (reference sequence). With 4 bases removed from V and 0 bases from J, the gap between germline ends came to 14 bases. The CDR3 totals 16 residues. CDR3 protein: CASSGGRQSSYNEQFF. For the CDR3, the DNA is TGTGCCAGCAGCGGGGGGCGGCAGAGCTCCTACAATGAGCAGTTCTTC. The whole variable domain, remainder taken from reference TRBV5-4 and TRBJ2-1, is ETGVTQSPTHLIKTRGQQVTLRCSSQSGHNTVSWYQQALGQGPQFIFQYYREEENGRGNFPPRFSGLQFPNYSSELNVNALELDDSALYLCASSGGRQSSYNEQFFGPGTRLTVL.